This T cell receptor beta chain stems from a study of T cell changes during pregnancy in multiple sclerosis. The CDR3 runs 12 residues. Germline lookup yields CDR1 PRHDT and CDR2 FYEKMQ (reference sequence). V lost 5 bases to trimming and J lost 5 bases, with 10 bases between them. TCRdb's copy holds only in-frame clones and misses some; the assay was immunoSEQ multiplex PCR. The data show about 100,000 clones, 85% to 95% seen once. The V call is TRBV13, the J call TRBJ2-7, with D perhaps matching TRBD1 (5 bases). The TCR sequence derives from a female donor with multiple sclerosis, enrolled in a pregnancy study. The source material was peripheral blood, sampled before pregnancy. The CDR3 sequence is CASSQGDNEQYF. The DNA for the CDR3 is TGTGCCAGCAGCCAGGGTGACAACGAGCAGTACTTC.